What follows are 10 T cell receptor beta chains derived from one specimen sequenced in a study of T cells in Graves' hyperthyroidism and ophthalmopathy. There were TCR beta CDR3 regions amplified from RNA transcripts. TCR CDR3 underwent first-round RT-PCR with the HTBI primer set. TCRdb reprocessed the multiplex PCR reads with MiXCR, giving one entry per CDR3 protein. The sample shows roughly 840,000 distinct CDR3 sequences, roughly 40% of them seen only once. Sample: blood. Receptors were obtained from a man aged 18 to 30 with Graves' hyperthyroidism.

This clonotype was seen more than once but under ten times. The rearrangement joins TRBV11-1 to TRBJ2-5; no clear D. The CDR3 is made up of 14 amino acids. The germline gives CDR1 SGHAT, CDR2 FQDESV (reference sequence). With 3 bases removed from V and 5 bases from J, the gap between germline ends came to 13 bases. CDR3 nucleotide sequence: TGTGCCAGCAGCTTGAATACTTATGGGGAGACCCAGTACTTC. Translated: CASSLNTYGETQYF.

The chain joins TRBV29-1 to TRBJ1-6; D remains unclear. The CDR3 is 11 residues long. V lost 4 bases and J lost 14, with 12 bases in between. Germline V gives CDR1 SQVTM, CDR2 ANQGSEA. The CDR3 DNA sequence: TGCAGCGTTGTATCGGGGAACACCCTCCACTTT. Translated, it gives CSVVSGNTLHF.

Many counts were recorded for this clonotype. This sequence joins TRBV19 and TRBJ1-1; a weak D match, TRBD1 (5 bases). Trimming took 10 bases from V and 6 from J, leaving 12 bases between them. Germline CDR1 is LNHDA and CDR2 is SQIVND (reference sequence). The CDR3 totals 11 residues. The CDR3 reads CATWGGAEAFF. The DNA for the CDR3 is TGTGCCACCTGGGGAGGGGCTGAAGCTTTCTTT.

This clonotype was counted many times. This chain connects TRBV10-3 to TRBJ1-1, with 9 bases that match TRBD1. From germline, CDR1 is ENHRY and CDR2 SYGVKD. CDR3 size: 13 residues. The CDR3 is CAARQGGNTEAFF. CDR3 DNA sequence: TGTGCTGCGAGACAGGGGGGAAACACTGAAGCTTTCTTT.

The chain carries TRBV11-2 and TRBJ1-1, with a tentative D call TRBD1 (6 bases). CDR1 is SGHAT and CDR2 is FQNNGV in the germline V gene. The V end was cut by 5 bases, the J end by 5 bases, with 21 bases between. The CDR3 contains 16 residues. In nucleotides, the CDR3 is TGTGCCAGCAGCCCATGGGTCCGGGACATTGGGACTGAAGCTTTCTTT. It yields the protein CASSPWVRDIGTEAFF.

This clonotype was detected only once. The CDR3 loop reads CASSFSTDSEQYF. CDR3 nucleotides: TGTGCCAGCAGTTTTAGCACAGATTCCGAGCAGTACTTC. The genes are TRBV12-3 or TRBV12-4 and TRBJ2-7; D remains unclear. This CDR3 comprises 13 residues. V was trimmed by 3 bases and J by 6 bases, leaving 12 bases between them.

The CDR3 protein is CAKRRIQETQYF. The CDR3 bases are TGTGCTAAAAGGCGGATACAAGAGACCCAGTACTTC. The chain uses TRBV19 and TRBJ2-5; D is undetermined. The CDR3 covers 12 residues. Per germline, CDR1 LNHDA and CDR2 SQIVND (reference sequence).

This clonotype was seen repeatedly, ten times or more. The chain employs TRBV2 and TRBJ1-4; 7 nucleotides align to TRBD1. The CDR3 extends over 14 amino acids. Germline CDR1 and CDR2: SNHLY and FYNNEI. V was clipped by 5 bases and J by 8 bases; unmatched bases: 8. Written as DNA, the CDR3 is TGTGCCAGCAGTTCTACAGGGGTTCAAGAAAAACTGTTTTTT. It specifies CASSSTGVQEKLFF.

CDR3 amino acids: CSLEPQGGSYGYTF. CDR3 DNA sequence: TGCAGCTTGGAACCTCAGGGCGGAAGCTATGGCTACACCTTC. This sequence joins TRBV29-1 and TRBJ1-2, with D possibly TRBD1 on 5 matching bases. This CDR3 region has 14 residues. V dropped 8 bases and J dropped 4 bases, with 20 bases sitting between them. Germline CDR1 reads SQVTM; CDR2 reads ANQGSEA.

The chain has TRBV25-1 and TRBJ1-1; the D gene is possibly TRBD1 (6 bases). The CDR3 is 18 amino acids. Germline lookup yields CDR1 MGHDK and CDR2 SYGVNS. Trimming took 7 bases from V and 4 from J, leaving 28 bases between them. The CDR3 bases are TGTGCCAGCAAGGGGGTCCTTGCAGGGACGGGAGCGGGCACTGAAGCTTTCTTT. This sequence encodes CASKGVLAGTGAGTEAFF.